The present entry profiles one TCR beta chain with its context. No antigen is known for it. The CDR3 is made up of 13 amino acids. Trimming pared 2 bases from V and 3 bases from J, leaving 5 bases between. Looked up from germline, CDR1 is KGHSH and CDR2 is LQKENI. Researchers gathered lesional scalp punch biopsies and peripheral blood from patients with alopecia areata. Extraction and reverse transcription of RNA yielded cDNA as the sequencing template. The table came from immunoSEQ multiplex PCR; TCRdb's copy has only in-frame clones and leaves some out. The table includes 150,000 to 200,000 clones, around 50% detected once. The entry originates in a study of CD8+ T cells in alopecia areata. Whole-study results and caveats: Sequenced scalp T cells also include alphabeta T cells resident in normal skin.

Source: CD4+ T cells sorted from blood, taken at week 0. J is TRBJ2-1 and V is TRBV18; D unresolved. The sequence came from a human donor with alopecia areata. In DNA, the CDR3 is TGTGCCAGCTCACCAGGGGACTACAATGAGCAGTTCTTC. Translating gives CASSPGDYNEQFF.